A single sample is the source of the 20 T cell receptor beta chains below, sequenced in a study of blood T cell repertoires in COVID-19. Measured with immunoSEQ multiplex PCR; TCRdb has only the in-frame clones, and not every one. The table records a few hundred thousand clones, approximately 80% of them present only once. The specimen sequenced was PBMCs or T cells enriched from blood (not recorded which). The receptors derive from a man aged 35 to 55 who had recovered from COVID-19.

This clone was recorded only once. The rearrangement links TRBV25-1 to TRBJ2-5, with 9 bases that match TRBD1. V lost 8 bases to trimming and J lost 0 bases; unmatched junction nucleotides: 10. Germline V gene lookup returns CDR1 MGHDK and CDR2 SYGVNS. This CDR3 is 16 amino acids long. The CDR3 is CASPGQGGPYQETQYF. DNA for the CDR3: TGTGCCAGCCCGGGACAGGGTGGACCGTACCAAGAGACCCAGTACTTC.

The chain is built from TRBV28 and TRBJ1-4; weak D call: TRBD1 (6 bases). Germline V gives CDR1 MDHEN, CDR2 SYDVKM. V was shortened by 9 bases and J by 0 bases, with 20 bases between the two germline ends. This CDR3 has 17 amino acids. Here the CDR3 DNA reads TGTGCCAGTACAGATGGACAGATACATGCAACTAATGAAAAACTGTTTTTT. Translated: CASTDGQIHATNEKLFF.

The J gene is TRBJ1-5, the V gene TRBV5-1, with D tentatively TRBD1 (5 bases). V was pared by 3 bases and J by 5 bases, with 9 bases between. This CDR3 has 13 amino acids. Looked up from germline, CDR1 is SGHRS and CDR2 is YFSETQ. As DNA, the CDR3 is TGCGCCAGCAGCTCCACAGGAGATCAGCCCCAGCATTTT. As protein: CASSSTGDQPQHF.

This chain uses TRBV6-1 with TRBJ1-2, with a tentative D call TRBD1 (6 bases). V lost 1 base to trimming and J lost 4 bases, with 13 bases between them. The CDR3 is 15 amino acids. Germline CDR1 MNHNS, CDR2 SASEGT. DNA of the CDR3: TGTGCCAGCAGTGAAGGGACAGTTTTCGGCTATGGCTACACCTTC. It codes for CASSEGTVFGYGYTF.

J is TRBJ2-2 and V is TRBV2; a possible D gene is TRBD1 (5 bases). The CDR3 has 16 amino acids. Germline values: CDR1 SNHLY, CDR2 FYNNEI. Trimming shortened V by 6 bases and J by 1 base, and 15 bases separated the two germline ends. As DNA, the CDR3 is TGTGCCAGCAGGAAGGGGATCGGTCAGAACACCGGGGAGCTGTTTTTT. Protein sequence: CASRKGIGQNTGELFF. The variable domain in full, with the rest retrieved from reference TRBV2 and TRBJ2-2, is EPEVTQTPSHQVTQMGQEVILRCVPISNHLYFYWYRQILGQKVEFLVSFYNNEISEKSEIFDDQFSVERPDGSNFTLKIRSTKLEDSAMYFCASRKGIGQNTGELFFGEGSRLTVL.

This clone has a single count. CDR3 loop: CASSFISVGSETQYF. The CDR3 region has the DNA TGTGCCAGCAGCTTTATAAGTGTCGGGAGTGAGACCCAGTACTTC. The chain couples TRBV5-8 to TRBJ2-5; D possibly corresponds to TRBD2 (6 bases). This CDR3 is 15 amino acids long. In germline, CDR1 is SGHTS, CDR2 YDEGEE. V gave up 2 bases and J gave up 5 bases, with 16 bases separating them.

V usage is TRBV19 and J usage is TRBJ1-4; unclear D gene. Germline lookup yields CDR1 LNHDA and CDR2 SQIVND (reference sequence). The CDR3 is made up of 13 amino acids. V was clipped by 4 bases and J by 6 bases, with 9 bases between them. The CDR3 region is CASSRVLDEKLFF. The CDR3 bases are TGTGCCAGTAGTAGAGTCCTGGATGAAAAACTGTTTTTT.

In its sample, this clone was seen a few times. The chain recombines TRBV29-1 with TRBJ2-1; D might be TRBD2 (5 bases). There are 15 residues in the CDR3. V gave up 1 base and J gave up 10 bases, with 20 bases separating them. Germline V gene lookup returns CDR1 SQVTM and CDR2 ANQGSEA. The CDR3 loop reads CSVEGRGGRAREQFF. In nucleotides, the CDR3 is TGCAGCGTTGAAGGACGCGGAGGCCGCGCCCGCGAGCAGTTCTTC.

CDR3 sequence reads: CASSHPGTMGDTQYF. In DNA, the CDR3 is TGTGCCAGCAGCCACCCCGGGACTATGGGAGATACGCAGTATTTT. V and J are TRBV3-1 (or the pseudogene TRBV3-2) and TRBJ2-3; TRBD2 matches 7 bases. V shed 3 bases and J 5 bases; nucleotides not matched to a gene: 8. Germline V lookup: CDR1 LGHDT, CDR2 YNNKEL (reference sequence). The CDR3 has 15 amino acids.

In its sample, this clone was seen a few times. This chain connects TRBV4-1 to TRBJ1-3; TRBD1 matches 8 bases. CDR3 length: 16 amino acids. Germline trimming cut 0 bases from V and 2 bases from J; bases unmatched to any gene: 3. From germline, CDR1 is MGHRA and CDR2 YSYEKL. The chain's CDR3 is CASSQETDRAGNTIYF. The CDR3 nucleotides are TGCGCCAGCAGCCAAGAGACGGACAGGGCTGGAAACACCATATATTTT.

The genes are TRBV30 and TRBJ2-1, with D possibly TRBD1 on 6 matching bases. Trimming took off 5 bases at V and 7 bases at J, with 18 bases between the two ends. This CDR3 comprises 14 residues. Germline loops: CDR1 GTSNPN, CDR2 SVGIG (reference sequence). CDR3 sequence (DNA): TGTGCCTGGGGACCCTACAGGGATACAAATGAGCAGTTCTTC. Its protein product is CAWGPYRDTNEQFF.

This clone showed up just a few times. The chain employs TRBV28 and TRBJ2-7; TRBD2 matches at 7 bases. The germline V gene has CDR1 MDHEN and CDR2 SYDVKM. The V segment lost 10 bases and the J segment 1 base; nucleotides outside the gene matches: 4. The CDR3 has 12 residues. The CDR3 region is CATGLESYEQYF. CDR3 nucleotides: TGTGCCACCGGACTAGAGTCCTACGAGCAGTACTTC.

The genes are TRBV11-3 and TRBJ1-1; no firm D call. With 3 bases removed from V and 5 bases from J, the gap between germline ends came to 10 bases. The CDR3 totals 13 residues. Germline V lookup: CDR1 SGHNT, CDR2 YENEEA. This chain's CDR3 is CASSFMGRTEAFF. The CDR3 coding sequence is TGTGCCAGCAGCTTTATGGGGAGGACTGAAGCTTTCTTT.

The chain employs TRBV4-1 and TRBJ2-1; D gene ambiguous. The CDR3 is made up of 16 amino acids. Germline CDR1 is MGHRA and CDR2 is YSYEKL. V was trimmed by 0 bases and J by 4 bases, leaving 13 bases between them. The CDR3 region has the DNA TGCGCCAGCAGCCAAGATCCCGTGCAGAAATACAATGAGCAGTTCTTC. It specifies CASSQDPVQKYNEQFF.

This clone was counted at least ten times. This chain links TRBV2 with TRBJ1-2; D is perhaps TRBD1 (6 bases). This CDR3 has 14 amino acids. CDR1 and CDR2 (germline): SNHLY, FYNNEI. Trimming took 2 bases from V and 4 from J, leaving 11 bases between them. CDR3 nucleotide sequence: TGTGCCAGCAGTGAAAACACAGGGTTCTATGGCTACACCTTC. Translated: CASSENTGFYGYTF.

There are a few counts of this clone. This sequence joins TRBV30 and TRBJ1-1; TRBD1 matches 8 bases. V trimming: 7 bases; J trimming: 4 bases; junction bases outside the gene matches: 8. Germline V lookup: CDR1 GTSNPN, CDR2 SVGIG (reference sequence). The CDR3 is 13 amino acids. DNA of the CDR3: TGTGCCTTCCGACAGGGGAGTGGCACTGAAGCTTTCTTT. It is translated as CAFRQGSGTEAFF.

The CDR3 spells CASSQTDIGDTQYF. CDR3 DNA: TGTGCCAGCAGCCAGACCGACATTGGGGATACGCAGTATTTT. The rearrangement joins TRBV9 to TRBJ2-3; D gene uncertain. This CDR3 has 14 residues. In germline, CDR1 is SGDLS, CDR2 YYNGEE. The ends were cut back, 4 bases at V and 6 bases at J, with 15 bases in the middle.

V usage is TRBV7-2 and J usage is TRBJ2-1; D possibly corresponds to TRBD2 (6 bases). Germline CDR1 reads SGHTA; CDR2 reads FQGNSA. The CDR3 runs 14 residues. V lost 10 bases to trimming and J lost 7 bases, with 20 bases between them. This CDR3 reads CANPGGLGWNEQFF. In DNA form, the CDR3 reads TGTGCCAATCCCGGAGGGTTAGGTTGGAATGAGCAGTTCTTC.

The genes are TRBV28 and TRBJ1-5, with no clear D. The V gene's germline CDR1 is MDHEN and CDR2 SYDVKM. Trimming took 5 bases from V and 9 from J, leaving 17 bases between them. CDR3 length: 14 residues. The chain's CDR3 is CASSPPGGRRPQHF. The CDR3 bases are TGTGCCAGCAGTCCCCCGGGAGGAAGGCGGCCCCAGCATTTT.

This clone was seen only a few times. This sequence joins TRBV5-1 and TRBJ1-2, with a weak D call TRBD1 (5 bases). This CDR3 comprises 15 residues. The V gene's germline CDR1 is SGHRS and CDR2 YFSETQ. V lost 3 bases and J lost 1, with 13 bases in between. CDR3 sequence (DNA): TGCGCCAGCAGCTCCGTCGGGGGAGTTAACTATGGCTACACCTTC. Translating it yields CASSSVGGVNYGYTF.